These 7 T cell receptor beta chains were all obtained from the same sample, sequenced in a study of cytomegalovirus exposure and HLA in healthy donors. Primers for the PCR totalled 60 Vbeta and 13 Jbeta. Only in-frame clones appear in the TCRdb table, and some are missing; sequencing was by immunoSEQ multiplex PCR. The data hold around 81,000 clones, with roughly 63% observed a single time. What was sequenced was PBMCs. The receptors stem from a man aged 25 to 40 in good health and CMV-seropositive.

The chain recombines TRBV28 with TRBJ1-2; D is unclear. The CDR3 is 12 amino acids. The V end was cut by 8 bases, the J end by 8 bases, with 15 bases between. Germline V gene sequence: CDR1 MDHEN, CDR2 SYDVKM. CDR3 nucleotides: TGTGCCAGCCGCGCCCCGGGTCTCGGCTACACCTTC. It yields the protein CASRAPGLGYTF.

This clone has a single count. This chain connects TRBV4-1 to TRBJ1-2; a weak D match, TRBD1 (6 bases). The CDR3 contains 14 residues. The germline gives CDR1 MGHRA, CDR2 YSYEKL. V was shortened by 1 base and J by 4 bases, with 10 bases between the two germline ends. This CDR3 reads CASSQGQETYGYTF. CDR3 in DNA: TGCGCCAGCAGCCAAGGACAGGAAACCTATGGCTACACCTTC.

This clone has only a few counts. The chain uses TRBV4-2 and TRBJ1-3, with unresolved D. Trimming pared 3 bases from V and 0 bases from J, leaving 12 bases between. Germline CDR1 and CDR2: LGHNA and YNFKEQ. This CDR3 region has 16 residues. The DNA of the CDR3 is TGTGCCAGCAGCCAGCTGGGCAGCAACTCTGGAAACACCATATATTTT. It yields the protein CASSQLGSNSGNTIYF.

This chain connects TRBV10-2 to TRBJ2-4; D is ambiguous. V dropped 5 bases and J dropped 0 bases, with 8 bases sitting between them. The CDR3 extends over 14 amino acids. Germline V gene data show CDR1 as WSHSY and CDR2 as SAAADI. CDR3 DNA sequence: TGCGCCAGCAGTCCCCGACTAGCCAAAAACATTCAGTACTTC. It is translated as CASSPRLAKNIQYF.

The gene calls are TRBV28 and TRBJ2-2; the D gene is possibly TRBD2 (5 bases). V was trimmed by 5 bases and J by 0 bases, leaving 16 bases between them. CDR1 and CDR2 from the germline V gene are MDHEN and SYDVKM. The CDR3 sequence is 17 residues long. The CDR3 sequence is CASSEGGLVTNTGELFF. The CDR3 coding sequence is TGTGCCAGCAGTGAAGGCGGGCTGGTGACGAACACCGGGGAGCTGTTTTTT.

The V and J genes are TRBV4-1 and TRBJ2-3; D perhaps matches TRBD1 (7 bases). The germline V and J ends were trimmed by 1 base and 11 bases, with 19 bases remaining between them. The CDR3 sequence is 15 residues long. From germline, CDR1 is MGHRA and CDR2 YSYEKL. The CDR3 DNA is TGCGCCAGCAGCCAAGGCAGGGGGGTGACGAGGGAGCAGTATTTT. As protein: CASSQGRGVTREQYF.

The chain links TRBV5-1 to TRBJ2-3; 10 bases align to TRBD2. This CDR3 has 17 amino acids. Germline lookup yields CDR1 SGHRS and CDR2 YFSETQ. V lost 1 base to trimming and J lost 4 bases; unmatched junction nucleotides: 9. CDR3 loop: CASSLQSSGSPPDTQYF. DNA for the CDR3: TGCGCCAGCAGCTTGCAATCTAGCGGGAGTCCCCCAGATACGCAGTATTTT.